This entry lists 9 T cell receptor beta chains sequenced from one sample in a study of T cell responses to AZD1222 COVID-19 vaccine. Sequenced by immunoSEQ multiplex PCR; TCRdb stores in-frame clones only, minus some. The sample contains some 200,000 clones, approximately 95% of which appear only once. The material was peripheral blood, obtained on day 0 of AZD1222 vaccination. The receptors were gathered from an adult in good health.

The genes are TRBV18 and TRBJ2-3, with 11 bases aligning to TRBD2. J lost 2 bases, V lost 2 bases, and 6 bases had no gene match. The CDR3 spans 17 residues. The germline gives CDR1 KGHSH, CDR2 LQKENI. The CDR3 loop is CASSPFLAGGSTDTQYF. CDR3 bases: TGTGCCAGCTCACCATTCCTAGCGGGAGGATCCACAGATACGCAGTATTTT.

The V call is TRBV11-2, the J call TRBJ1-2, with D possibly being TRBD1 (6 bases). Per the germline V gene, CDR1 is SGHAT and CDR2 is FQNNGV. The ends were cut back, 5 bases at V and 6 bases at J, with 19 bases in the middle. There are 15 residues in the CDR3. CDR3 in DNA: TGTGCCAGCAGCCCCCGTGTGTTTGGGACAAATGGCTACACCTTC. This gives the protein CASSPRVFGTNGYTF.

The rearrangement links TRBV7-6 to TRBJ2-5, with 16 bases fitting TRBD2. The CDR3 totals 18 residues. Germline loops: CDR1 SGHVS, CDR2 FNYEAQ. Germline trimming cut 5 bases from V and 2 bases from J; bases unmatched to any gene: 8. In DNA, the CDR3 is TGTGCCAGCAGCCAACCGGGACTAGCGGGGGGGCGACAAGAGACCCAGTACTTC. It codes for CASSQPGLAGGRQETQYF. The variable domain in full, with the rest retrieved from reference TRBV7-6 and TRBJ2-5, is GAGVSQSPRYKVTKRGQDVALRCDPISGHVSLYWYRQALGQGPEFLTYFNYEAQQDKSGLPNDRFSAERPEGSISTLTIQRTEQRDSAMYRCASSQPGLAGGRQETQYFGPGTRLLVL.

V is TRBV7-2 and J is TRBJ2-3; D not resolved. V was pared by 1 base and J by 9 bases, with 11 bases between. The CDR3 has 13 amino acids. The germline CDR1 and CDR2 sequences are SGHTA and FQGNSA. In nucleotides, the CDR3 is TGTGCCAGCAGCTTAGTTGGGCTTAAAACGCAGTATTTT. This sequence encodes CASSLVGLKTQYF.

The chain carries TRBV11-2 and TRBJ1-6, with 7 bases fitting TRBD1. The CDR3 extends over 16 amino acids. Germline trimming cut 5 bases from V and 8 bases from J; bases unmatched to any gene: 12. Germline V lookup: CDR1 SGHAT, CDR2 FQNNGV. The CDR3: CASSQGVVGGHSPLHF. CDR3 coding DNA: TGTGCCAGCAGCCAGGGGGTAGTAGGGGGACATTCACCCCTCCACTTT.

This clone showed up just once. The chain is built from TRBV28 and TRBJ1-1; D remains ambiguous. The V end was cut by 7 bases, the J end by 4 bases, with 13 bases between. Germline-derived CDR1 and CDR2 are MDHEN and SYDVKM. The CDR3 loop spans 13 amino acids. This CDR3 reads CASTAEGFTEAFF. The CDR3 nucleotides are TGTGCCAGCACCGCGGAGGGTTTCACTGAAGCTTTCTTT.

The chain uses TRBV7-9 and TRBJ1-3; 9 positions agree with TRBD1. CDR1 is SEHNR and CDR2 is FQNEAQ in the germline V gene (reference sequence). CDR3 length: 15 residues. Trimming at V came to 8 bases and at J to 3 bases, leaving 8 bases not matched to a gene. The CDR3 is CASSWDRASGNTIYF. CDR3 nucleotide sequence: TGTGCCAGCTCCTGGGACAGGGCGAGTGGAAACACCATATATTTT.

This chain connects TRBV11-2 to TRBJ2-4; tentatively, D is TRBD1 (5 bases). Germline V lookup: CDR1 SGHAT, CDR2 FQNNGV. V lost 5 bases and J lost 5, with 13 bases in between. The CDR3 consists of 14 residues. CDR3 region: CASSHQGRENIQYF. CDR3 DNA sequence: TGTGCCAGCAGCCACCAGGGAAGGGAAAACATTCAGTACTTC.

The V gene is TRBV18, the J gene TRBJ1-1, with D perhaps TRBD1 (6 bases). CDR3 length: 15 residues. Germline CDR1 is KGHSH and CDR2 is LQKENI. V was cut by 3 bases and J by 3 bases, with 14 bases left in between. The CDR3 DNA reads TGTGCCAGCTCACCTTTCACCGAGGGGGACACTGAAGCTTTCTTT. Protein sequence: CASSPFTEGDTEAFF.